This is a list of T cell receptor beta chains from one sample in a study of T cell responses to AZD1222 COVID-19 vaccine. Method: immunoSEQ multiplex PCR; TCRdb's copy keeps in-frame clones and lacks some. The profile shows around 20,000 clones, 84% of them singletons. Sequences were derived from peripheral blood, sampled 28 days after the second AZD1222 dose. These receptors all stem from an adult who received the AZD1222 COVID-19 vaccine. Each CDR3 is given with its conserved first and last residue. The order of the fields is J gene, clone size, D gene, V gene, CDR3 protein, CDR3 DNA. A D gene is named only where the DNA matches it firmly. Size values are once, few and many counts, or a class for expanded clones, and some rows have none.

j_call: TRBJ1-4; clone_size: -; d_call: -; v_call: TRBV7-9; cdr3_aa: CASSRERVTNEKLFF; cdr3_nt: TGTGCCAGCAGCCGAGAAAGGGTAACTAATGAAAAACTGTTTTTT
j_call: TRBJ2-5; clone_size: -; d_call: TRBD2; v_call: TRBV6-5; cdr3_aa: CASRSSGQETQYF; cdr3_nt: TGTGCCAGCAGGTCTAGCGGACAAGAGACCCAGTACTTC
j_call: TRBJ1-1; clone_size: -; d_call: TRBD1; v_call: TRBV4-2; cdr3_aa: CASSQDRDRGSEAFF; cdr3_nt: TGTGCCAGCAGCCAAGACCGGGACAGGGGGTCTGAAGCTTTCTTT
j_call: TRBJ1-2; clone_size: -; d_call: TRBD1; v_call: TRBV5-1; cdr3_aa: CASSSPTGGLDWGYTF; cdr3_nt: TGCGCCAGCAGCTCCCCGACAGGGGGCCTGGACTGGGGCTACACCTTC
j_call: TRBJ1-3; clone_size: -; d_call: -; v_call: TRBV7-3; cdr3_aa: CASSPGNSGNTIYF; cdr3_nt: TGTGCCAGCAGCCCGGGGAACTCTGGAAACACCATATATTTT
j_call: TRBJ1-2; clone_size: -; d_call: -; v_call: TRBV18; cdr3_aa: CASSSNRDFYGYTF; cdr3_nt: TGTGCCAGCTCATCGAATCGGGACTTCTATGGCTACACCTTC
j_call: TRBJ2-2; clone_size: -; d_call: -; v_call: TRBV7-2; cdr3_aa: CASSLDPGPNTGELFF; cdr3_nt: TGTGCCAGCAGCTTAGATCCGGGGCCAAACACCGGGGAGCTGTTTTTT
j_call: TRBJ2-1; clone_size: -; d_call: -; v_call: TRBV3-1/TRBV3-2; cdr3_aa: CASSQGTGAGEQFF; cdr3_nt: TGTGCCAGCAGCCAAGGAACCGGGGCGGGTGAGCAGTTCTTC
j_call: TRBJ2-1; clone_size: -; d_call: -; v_call: TRBV7-9; cdr3_aa: CASSLGFGELALKDNEQFF; cdr3_nt: TGTGCCAGCAGCTTAGGATTCGGCGAGCTAGCGTTAAAAGACAATGAGCAGTTCTTC
j_call: TRBJ2-7; clone_size: -; d_call: -; v_call: TRBV18; cdr3_aa: CASSSVDWEQYF; cdr3_nt: TGTGCCAGCTCATCGGTGGATTGGGAGCAGTACTTC
j_call: TRBJ2-3; clone_size: -; d_call: TRBD1; v_call: TRBV5-1; cdr3_aa: CASSPITGGESDTQYF; cdr3_nt: TGCGCCAGCAGCCCTATAACAGGGGGCGAATCGGATACGCAGTATTTT
j_call: TRBJ2-5; clone_size: -; d_call: -; v_call: TRBV12-5; cdr3_aa: CASGTAIGETQYF; cdr3_nt: TGTGCTAGTGGTACCGCCATCGGAGAGACCCAGTACTTC
j_call: TRBJ2-7; clone_size: -; d_call: -; v_call: TRBV7-9; cdr3_aa: CASSPPTEYQSYEQYF; cdr3_nt: TGTGCCAGCAGCCCCCCAACAGAGTACCAATCCTACGAGCAGTACTTC
j_call: TRBJ1-5; clone_size: -; d_call: -; v_call: TRBV6-1; cdr3_aa: CASSEVGQPRNQPQHF; cdr3_nt: TGTGCCAGCAGTGAAGTCGGACAGCCAAGAAATCAGCCCCAGCATTTT
j_call: TRBJ2-2; clone_size: once; d_call: TRBD2; v_call: TRBV4-1; cdr3_aa: CASSQEERGNRELFF; cdr3_nt: TGCGCCAGCAGCCAAGAAGAGCGGGGGAACCGGGAGCTGTTTTTT
j_call: TRBJ1-1; clone_size: -; d_call: -; v_call: TRBV7-2; cdr3_aa: CASSLDRGENTEAFF; cdr3_nt: TGTGCCAGCAGCTTAGATCGAGGGGAGAACACTGAAGCTTTCTTT
j_call: TRBJ2-1; clone_size: -; d_call: -; v_call: TRBV6-6; cdr3_aa: CASKNNRAAEQFF; cdr3_nt: TGTGCCAGCAAGAATAATCGGGCAGCTGAGCAGTTCTTC
j_call: TRBJ2-2; clone_size: -; d_call: -; v_call: TRBV11-2; cdr3_aa: CASSLVVGYTGELFF; cdr3_nt: TGTGCCAGCAGCTTAGTGGTCGGTTACACCGGGGAGCTGTTTTTT
j_call: TRBJ1-5; clone_size: -; d_call: -; v_call: TRBV6-6; cdr3_aa: CASSYTGPSAQHF; cdr3_nt: TGTGCCAGCAGTTACACGGGACCCTCTGCCCAGCATTTT
j_call: TRBJ2-5; clone_size: -; d_call: -; v_call: TRBV5-4; cdr3_aa: CASSLAGRAQETQYF; cdr3_nt: TGTGCCAGCAGCTTGGCCGGGCGGGCCCAAGAGACCCAGTACTTC
j_call: TRBJ1-2; clone_size: -; d_call: -; v_call: TRBV4-3; cdr3_aa: CASSQADANYGYTF; cdr3_nt: TGCGCCAGCAGCCAAGCCGATGCTAACTATGGCTACACCTTC
j_call: TRBJ2-7; clone_size: -; d_call: TRBD1; v_call: TRBV6-5; cdr3_aa: CASRSTDRSYEQYF; cdr3_nt: TGTGCCAGCAGATCAACGGACAGGAGCTACGAGCAGTACTTC
j_call: TRBJ1-6; clone_size: -; d_call: -; v_call: TRBV20-1; cdr3_aa: CSASITGSSYNSPLHF; cdr3_nt: TGCAGTGCTAGTATTACAGGGAGCTCCTATAATTCACCCCTCCACTTT
j_call: TRBJ2-5; clone_size: -; d_call: -; v_call: TRBV28; cdr3_aa: CASSFPTTRAQYF; cdr3_nt: TGTGCCAGCAGTTTCCCGACAACTCGGGCCCAGTACTTC
j_call: TRBJ2-3; clone_size: -; d_call: -; v_call: TRBV19; cdr3_aa: CASSMTRQRTDTQYF; cdr3_nt: TGTGCCAGTAGTATGACACGGCAGCGCACAGATACGCAGTATTTT
j_call: TRBJ1-5; clone_size: -; d_call: -; v_call: TRBV2; cdr3_aa: CASSQDYNQPQHF; cdr3_nt: TGTGCCAGCAGCCAAGACTACAATCAGCCCCAGCATTTT
j_call: TRBJ1-1; clone_size: -; d_call: -; v_call: TRBV5-1; cdr3_aa: CASSDLRSGQTEAFF; cdr3_nt: TGCGCCAGCAGCGACCTGCGCTCAGGGCAGACTGAAGCTTTCTTT
j_call: TRBJ2-7; clone_size: -; d_call: TRBD1; v_call: TRBV5-8; cdr3_aa: CASSWTGTGGEQYF; cdr3_nt: TGTGCCAGCAGCTGGACCGGGACAGGGGGCGAGCAGTACTTC
j_call: TRBJ2-7; clone_size: -; d_call: TRBD1; v_call: TRBV30; cdr3_aa: CAWSVRDRGPRGDEQYF; cdr3_nt: TGTGCCTGGAGTGTACGGGACAGGGGGCCCCGGGGGGACGAGCAGTACTTC
j_call: TRBJ1-1; clone_size: few; d_call: TRBD1; v_call: TRBV6-5; cdr3_aa: CASRRTGRNTEAFF; cdr3_nt: TGTGCCAGCAGGCGGACAGGGAGGAACACTGAAGCTTTCTTT
j_call: TRBJ2-2; clone_size: -; d_call: -; v_call: TRBV9; cdr3_aa: CASSPVTSPYPGELFF; cdr3_nt: TGTGCCAGCAGCCCTGTGACATCCCCCTATCCCGGGGAGCTGTTTTTT
j_call: TRBJ1-5; clone_size: -; d_call: TRBD1; v_call: TRBV5-6; cdr3_aa: CASSSGQINQPQHF; cdr3_nt: TGTGCCAGCAGCTCGGGACAGATCAATCAGCCCCAGCATTTT
j_call: TRBJ1-4; clone_size: -; d_call: -; v_call: TRBV3-1/TRBV3-2; cdr3_aa: CASSLGGLEKLFF; cdr3_nt: TGTGCCAGCAGCCTAGGGGGGCTCGAAAAACTGTTTTTT
j_call: TRBJ2-7; clone_size: few; d_call: -; v_call: TRBV7-9; cdr3_aa: CASRPGTTSYEQYF; cdr3_nt: TGTGCCAGCAGGCCGGGAACAACGTCATACGAGCAGTACTTC
j_call: TRBJ2-7; clone_size: -; d_call: TRBD1; v_call: TRBV24-1; cdr3_aa: CATRGTGLEQYF; cdr3_nt: TGTGCCACCAGGGGGACAGGGCTTGAGCAGTACTTC
j_call: TRBJ2-2; clone_size: -; d_call: TRBD2; v_call: TRBV7-2; cdr3_aa: CASSPRTSGSGTGELFF; cdr3_nt: TGTGCCAGCAGCCCACGGACTAGCGGGAGCGGGACCGGGGAGCTGTTTTTT